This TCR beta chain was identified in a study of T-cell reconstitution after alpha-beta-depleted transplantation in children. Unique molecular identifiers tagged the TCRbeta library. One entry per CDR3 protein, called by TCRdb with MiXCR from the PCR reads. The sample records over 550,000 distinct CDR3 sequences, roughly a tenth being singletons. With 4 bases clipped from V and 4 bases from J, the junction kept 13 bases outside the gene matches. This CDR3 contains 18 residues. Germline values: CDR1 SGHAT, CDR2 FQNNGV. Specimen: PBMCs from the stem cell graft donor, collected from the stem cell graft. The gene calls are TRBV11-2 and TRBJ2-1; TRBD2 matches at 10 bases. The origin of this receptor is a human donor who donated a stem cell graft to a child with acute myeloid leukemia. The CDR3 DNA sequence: TGTGCCAGCAGCTCAGGAAGTAGCGGGAGGAGATCTTACAATGAGCAGTTCTTC. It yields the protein CASSSGSSGRRSYNEQFF.